Shown below are 23 T cell receptor beta chains from a single sample sequenced in a study of regulatory T cells in long-lasting Graves disease. For TCR beta, libraries came from iRepertoire HTBI primers and Arm-PCR of CDR3 regions. TCRdb reprocessed the multiplex PCR reads via MiXCR and lists one record per CDR3 protein. The repertoire holds a few hundred thousand distinct CDR3 sequences, with 12% as singletons. Stated time point: newly diagnosed GD, antithyroid drugs for less than 3 months. Researchers made the TCR library from RNA that was extracted from PBMCs. These records were also assigned to another study, of T cells in Graves' hyperthyroidism and ophthalmopathy.

Sample: peripheral blood mononuclear cells (PBMCs), taken at new diagnosis, from a patient treated with antithyroid drugs. These receptor sequences come from a young woman with Graves disease.

V gene TRBV19 combines with J gene TRBJ2-3; 8 bases line up with TRBD1. The CDR3 runs to 15 residues. Germline V gene sequence: CDR1 LNHDA, CDR2 SQIVND (reference sequence). V was pared by 8 bases and J by 5 bases, with 12 bases of the junction left unmatched. The chain's CDR3 is CASSSPGQGRDTQYF. The CDR3 DNA sequence: TGTGCCAGTTCATCACCTGGACAGGGCAGAGATACGCAGTATTTT.

This clonotype has a count of ten or more. The chain couples TRBV24-1 to TRBJ2-3; 14 bases are a match to TRBD2. The CDR3 is made up of 16 amino acids. The V gene's germline CDR1 is KGHDR and CDR2 SFDVKD. Trimming removed 4 bases from V and 6 bases from J; junction bases left unmatched: 5. CDR3 amino acids: CATSEGTSGRADTQYF. The CDR3 DNA reads as TGTGCCACCAGTGAGGGGACTAGCGGGAGAGCGGATACGCAGTATTTT.

This clonotype occurred many times. The chain couples TRBV20-1 to TRBJ2-7; 8 bases match TRBD1. V gave up 5 bases and J gave up 7 bases; unmatched junction bases: 10. The CDR3 extends over 13 amino acids. Germline CDR1 reads DFQATT; CDR2 reads SNEGSKA (reference sequence). As DNA, the CDR3 is TGCAGTGCTGGGGGACAGGTAAAACCAGAGCAGTACTTC. Protein: CSAGGQVKPEQYF.

This clonotype came up many times. V and J are TRBV7-3 and TRBJ2-3; 9 bases are shared with TRBD1. Germline V CDR1 and CDR2: SGHTA, FQGTGA. With 2 bases clipped from V and 4 bases from J, the junction kept 1 base outside the gene matches. This CDR3 region has 14 residues. CDR3 nucleotides: TGTGCCAGCAGCTTAGGGACAGGGCCAGATACGCAGTATTTT. The encoded protein is CASSLGTGPDTQYF. Supplemented by reference TRBV7-3 and TRBJ2-3, the full variable domain reads GAGVSQTPSNKVTEKGKYVELRCDPISGHTALYWYRQSLGQGPEFLIYFQGTGAADDSGLPNDRFFAVRPEGSVSTLKIQRTERGDSAVYLCASSLGTGPDTQYFGPGTRLTVL.

In this sample, this clonotype turned up many times. The chain combines TRBV14 with TRBJ2-7; D unclear. The CDR3 has 15 residues. Deletions cut 3 bases from V and 2 bases from J, with 14 bases between. Germline V gene sequence: CDR1 SGHDN, CDR2 FVKESK. The chain's CDR3 is CASSHRTARPYEQYF. In DNA form, the CDR3 reads TGTGCCAGCAGCCATCGGACCGCGCGGCCCTACGAGCAGTACTTC.

This clonotype was recorded at least ten times. The chain joins TRBV7-8 to TRBJ1-4; D remains unclear. This CDR3 region has 15 residues. V lost 5 bases and J 2 bases, leaving 12 bases between the germline ends. Germline CDR1 and CDR2: SGHVS and FQNEAQ. In DNA form, the CDR3 reads TGTGCCAGCAGCCCTCTGGTCCTGACTAATGAAAAACTGTTTTTT. This translates into CASSPLVLTNEKLFF.

This clonotype was detected many times. This chain links TRBV16 with TRBJ2-7, with a weak D call TRBD2 (6 bases). This CDR3 contains 15 residues. V lost 4 bases to trimming and J lost 0 bases, with 13 bases between them. Germline CDR1 reads KGHSY; CDR2 reads FQNENV. In nucleotides, the CDR3 is TGTGCCAGCAGCCTCTCCGGGAGTTACTCCTACGAGCAGTACTTC. Translating it yields CASSLSGSYSYEQYF.

This clonotype showed up many times. This sequence joins TRBV27 and TRBJ2-1, with D possibly matching TRBD1 (6 bases). Trimming cost V 6 bases and J 7 bases, with 19 bases left between them. CDR3 length equals 15 residues. The germline gives CDR1 MNHEY, CDR2 SMNVEV (reference sequence). The CDR3 loop is CASRQDRRFGNEQFF. As DNA, the CDR3 is TGTGCCAGCAGACAAGACAGGCGGTTCGGGAATGAGCAGTTCTTC.

This clonotype was found many times. V gene TRBV6-9 combines with J gene TRBJ2-7; TRBD1 matches at 9 bases. V trimming: 3 bases; J trimming: 5 bases; junction bases outside the gene matches: 11. The CDR3 length is 16 residues. The V gene's germline CDR1 is MNHGY and CDR2 SVAAGI. CDR3 in DNA: TGTGCCAGCAGTTACTATACAGGGGGCCACGGTCACGAGCAGTACGTC. This gives the protein CASSYYTGGHGHEQYV.

There are many counts of this clonotype. In nucleotides, the CDR3 is TGCAGTGCTACCCTCCTCACCTACGAGCAGTACTTC. It yields the protein CSATLLTYEQYF. The rearrangement joins TRBV20-1 to TRBJ2-7; no reliable D call. There are 12 residues in the CDR3. Trimming cost V 4 bases and J 2 bases, with 9 bases left between them. The germline V gene encodes CDR1 DFQATT and CDR2 SNEGSKA (reference sequence).

Turning to this clonotype: A read error may be the cause here, since a much bigger clone is one base away. This sequence joins TRBV5-5 and TRBJ2-2; TRBD1 is a possible D gene (6 bases). CDR1 is SGHKS, CDR2 YYEKEE, per germline (reference sequence). With 6 bases removed from V and 8 bases from J, the gap between germline ends came to 17 bases. The CDR3 consists of 14 residues. CDR3 nucleotides: TGTGCCAGCACCCTGTTGGGGGCAGATGGGGAGCTGTTTTTT. Protein sequence: CASTLLGADGELFF. Full variable domain (rest looked up from reference TRBV5-5 and TRBJ2-2): DAGVTQSPTHLIKTRGQQVTLRCSPISGHKSVSWYQQVLGQGPQFIFQYYEKEERGRGNFPDRFSARQFPNYSSELNVNALLLGDSALYLCASTLLGADGELFFGEGSRLTVL.

This clonotype has at least ten counts. The V gene is TRBV10-2, the J gene TRBJ2-2; TRBD2 is a possible D gene (5 bases). Germline V gives CDR1 WSHSY, CDR2 SAAADI. CDR3 length: 16 amino acids. V dropped 4 bases and J dropped 0 bases, with 12 bases sitting between them. The CDR3: CASSVIDYPNTGELFF. In DNA, the CDR3 is TGCGCCAGCAGTGTGATCGACTACCCGAACACCGGGGAGCTGTTTTTT.

The sample holds many counts of this clonotype. The CDR3 DNA is TGTGCCAGCAGTGACAGCCCAATGAGCACTGAAGCTTTCTTT. It specifies CASSDSPMSTEAFF. The J gene is TRBJ1-1, the V gene TRBV6-1, with D hard to call. V dropped 3 bases and J dropped 4 bases, with 12 bases sitting between them. CDR1 is MNHNS and CDR2 is SASEGT in the germline V gene. This CDR3 contains 14 residues.

This clonotype was seen a few times. This chain uses TRBV14 with TRBJ1-1; the D gene is possibly TRBD1 (5 bases). Trimming shortened V by 0 bases and J by 4 bases, and 9 bases separated the two germline ends. Germline V gene lookup returns CDR1 SGHDN and CDR2 FVKESK. The length of the CDR3 is 14 residues. The CDR3 nucleotides are TGTGCCAGCAGCCAAGACAGCGGGGCCACTGAAGCTTTCTTT. The encoded protein is CASSQDSGATEAFF.

This clonotype was seen repeatedly, ten times or more. This rearrangement joins TRBV20-1 to TRBJ1-1; D uncertain. V shed 2 bases and J shed 2 bases, with 12 bases lying between them. Germline V gene data show CDR1 as DFQATT and CDR2 as SNEGSKA (reference sequence). This CDR3 is 14 amino acids long. CDR3 in amino acids: CSARWDAKNTEAFF. The CDR3 nucleotides are TGCAGTGCTAGATGGGATGCAAAAAACACTGAAGCTTTCTTT.

In its sample, this clonotype was seen many times. This rearrangement joins TRBV30 to TRBJ1-2, with unresolved D. V shed 2 bases and J shed 3 bases, with 4 bases lying between them. Per germline, CDR1 GTSNPN and CDR2 SVGIG (reference sequence). The CDR3 has 11 amino acids. This chain's CDR3 is CAWSWYYGYTF. The CDR3 DNA is TGTGCCTGGAGTTGGTACTATGGCTACACCTTC. Drawing the rest from reference TRBV30 and TRBJ1-2, the complete variable domain is SQTIHQWPATLVQPVGSPLSLECTVEGTSNPNLYWYRQAAGRGLQLLFYSVGIGQISSEVPQNLSASRPQDRQFILSSKKLLLSDSGFYLCAWSWYYGYTFGSGTRLTVV.

This clonotype has a count of ten or more. This sequence joins TRBV19 and TRBJ2-1, with a tentative D call TRBD1 (6 bases). The CDR3 is made up of 13 amino acids. Trimming stripped 2 bases from V and 7 bases from J, with 9 bases between. Germline CDR1 LNHDA, CDR2 SQIVND (reference sequence). The CDR3 coding sequence is TGTGCCAGTAGTATACAAACAGGGAATGAGCAGTTCTTC. Its protein is CASSIQTGNEQFF.

This clonotype was observed at least ten times. This chain connects TRBV19 to TRBJ2-3, with D tentatively TRBD1 or TRBD2 (5 bases each). With 4 bases removed from V and 0 bases from J, the gap between germline ends came to 14 bases. The CDR3 loop spans 16 amino acids. CDR1 LNHDA and CDR2 SQIVND come from the germline V gene (reference sequence). CDR3: CASSNHRDQSTDTQYF. The CDR3 region has the DNA TGTGCCAGTAGTAACCACCGGGACCAAAGCACAGATACGCAGTATTTT.

The V gene is TRBV28, the J gene TRBJ1-2; D gene ambiguous. The CDR3 is 12 amino acids. V dropped 4 bases and J dropped 7 bases, with 10 bases sitting between them. Per the germline V gene, CDR1 is MDHEN and CDR2 is SYDVKM. The CDR3 spells CASSSTRLGYTF. DNA of the CDR3: TGTGCCAGCAGTTCGACCAGGCTTGGCTACACCTTC.

This clonotype was counted many times. The chain couples TRBV11-2 to TRBJ2-7; D is ambiguous. This CDR3 region has 15 residues. CDR1 is SGHAT and CDR2 is FQNNGV in the germline V gene. The V and J ends lost 0 bases and 3 bases respectively, with 12 bases between them. CDR3 coding DNA: TGTGCCAGCAGCTTAGAGCTAGGTCTCCTCTACGAGCAGTACTTC. It translates to CASSLELGLLYEQYF.

This clonotype was recorded many times. This rearrangement joins TRBV2 to TRBJ2-1, with 7 bases lining up with TRBD2. The junction had 7 bases not matched to a gene; V was cut back by 1 base and J by 4 bases. Per the germline V gene, CDR1 is SNHLY and CDR2 is FYNNEI. This CDR3 comprises 16 residues. The CDR3 loop is CASSEEVAGWYNEQFF. CDR3 DNA: TGTGCCAGCAGTGAAGAAGTAGCGGGTTGGTACAATGAGCAGTTCTTC.

This clonotype occurred many times. The CDR3 nucleotides read TGTGCCAGCAGCTTATCTATCGGGCACACTGAAGCTTTCTTT. This codes for CASSLSIGHTEAFF. The chain is built from TRBV7-9 and TRBJ1-1; D is undetermined. The V gene's germline CDR1 is SEHNR and CDR2 FQNEAQ (reference sequence). Trimming shortened V by 2 bases and J by 3 bases, and 10 bases separated the two germline ends. The CDR3 has 14 amino acids.

This CDR3 reads CASSVASSYEQYF. CDR3 DNA sequence: TGTGCCAGCAGCGTAGCTAGCAGTTACGAGCAGTACTTC. The chain employs TRBV9 and TRBJ2-7; weak D call: TRBD2 (5 bases). Deletions cut 0 bases from V and 4 bases from J, with 8 bases between. Germline-derived CDR1 and CDR2 are SGDLS and YYNGEE. The CDR3 runs 13 residues.